This TCR beta chain was found in a study of blood T cell repertoires in COVID-19. Method: immunoSEQ multiplex PCR; TCRdb's copy keeps in-frame clones and lacks some. Among roughly 250,000 clones listed, 80% to 85% were seen once. In the case of this clone: Other DNA sequences within the sample encode an identical CDR3.

Losses at the gene ends were 2 bases for V and 5 bases for J; bases not matched to a gene: 2. There are 13 residues in the CDR3. Per the germline V gene, CDR1 is KGHSH and CDR2 is LQKENI. The sequence was collected from a woman aged 55-69 years with active or convalescent COVID-19. This chain connects TRBV18 to TRBJ1-2, with TRBD1 identical over 7 bases. Sequenced input: peripheral blood. The DNA of the CDR3 is TGTGCCAGCTCACCAGGGACAGCTTATGGCTACACCTTC. Translating gives CASSPGTAYGYTF.